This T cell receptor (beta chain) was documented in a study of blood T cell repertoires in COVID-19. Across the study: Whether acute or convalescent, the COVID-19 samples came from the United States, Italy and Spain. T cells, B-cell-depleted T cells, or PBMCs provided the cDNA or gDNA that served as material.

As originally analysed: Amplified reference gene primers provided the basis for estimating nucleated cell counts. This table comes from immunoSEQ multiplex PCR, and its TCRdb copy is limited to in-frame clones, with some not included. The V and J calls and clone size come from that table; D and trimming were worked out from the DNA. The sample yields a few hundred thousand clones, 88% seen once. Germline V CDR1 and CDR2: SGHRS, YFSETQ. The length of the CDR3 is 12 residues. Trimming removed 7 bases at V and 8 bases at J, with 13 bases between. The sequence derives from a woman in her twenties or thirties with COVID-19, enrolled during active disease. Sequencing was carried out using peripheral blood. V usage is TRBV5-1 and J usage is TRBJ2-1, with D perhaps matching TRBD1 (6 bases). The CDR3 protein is CASSGTFYEQFF. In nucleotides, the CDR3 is TGCGCCAGCTCCGGGACATTCTATGAGCAGTTCTTC. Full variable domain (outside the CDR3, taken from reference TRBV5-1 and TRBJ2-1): KAGVTQTPRYLIKTRGQQVTLSCSPISGHRSVSWYQQTPGQGLQFLFEYFSETQRNKGNFPGRFSGRQFSNSRSEMNVSTLELGDSALYLCASSGTFYEQFFGPGTRLTVL.